This record concerns one T cell receptor beta chain sequence. The antigen this receptor binds is unknown. Per-nucleotide qualities are absent, and no much larger clonotype sits a single base away. These data are taken from a study of T-cell memory formation after mild COVID-19 (dated by TCRdb to the early 2020s). Describing the broader study: TCR sequence clusters from the two donors were largely donor specific. In a couple of donors, T-cell clones that expanded and contracted after mild COVID-19 were followed by sequencing TCRalpha and TCRbeta repertoires longitudinally. The cohort was made up of two young adult volunteers, one female and one male, who were previously healthy. On the study overall, not on this receptor specifically: Whether the second-wave clones peaking on day 37 were SARS-CoV-2 specific was not confirmed. Only a couple of mild cases were covered in the study, and larger cohorts including severe cases with pre-infection samples were considered necessary. Contracting CD4+ clones were located mainly in the CM and EM memory subsets, whereas CD8+ clones were found to be enriched in EMRA. The detection of some responding clones in pre-infection memory suggests that pre-existing cross-reactive memory T cells joined the SARS-CoV-2 response. From day 15 to 85, contracting clones showed balanced CD4/CD8 phenotypes, whereas a second wave of clones that expanded from day 15 to 37 leaned towards CD4+.

The CDR3 runs 17 amino acids, cysteine and phenylalanine included. The read is trimmed to its CDR3 DNA, 51 bases read in frame from base 1. CDR1 and CDR2 are drawn from the germline V gene: KGHDR, SFDVKD. V and J are trimmed by 1 base and 7 bases, and the gene matches miss 9 bases of the junction. Sequencing took place on an Illumina NovaSeq 6000. Using 5'RACE with constant-segment primers, TCRalpha and TCRbeta cDNA libraries were constructed, with sample barcodes and unique molecular identifiers added in the process. RNA was extracted from every sample with Trizol reagent. Libraries were amplified in two PCR steps, with a second sample barcode and Illumina TruSeq adapters added in the second step. Sequencing of the libraries was done on an Illumina NovaSeq, producing 2 x 150 bp paired-end reads. The source study handled its data this way. With migec v1.2.7, reads were demultiplexed and then collapsed into UMI-guided consensus sequences. Using mixcr v2.1.11, UMI consensuses were aligned to TRA and TRB V and J templates and then assembled into clonotypes. A clonotype was counted as expanded or contracted only if both edgeR and NoisET called the change significant, with noise models trained on biological replicates. For edgeR calls, the thresholds were a false discovery rate-adjusted p below 0.01 and a log2 fold-change of 1. As an exploratory analysis of dynamics, max-normalized trajectories of the 1000 most abundant clonotypes were examined by PCA with hierarchical clustering. Separately sequenced CD4+ and CD8+ repertoires were used to assign the CD4 or CD8 phenotype of responding clones. TCRdb took the public reads, trimmed them with fastp at Q25, ran MiXCR for clone calling and kept in-frame beta chains. CDR3 protein duplicates are merged, each entry listing the most common genes and DNA. V and J calls and clone size were set by TCRdb, not the authors. Present in this sample are 50,000 or so distinct CDR3 sequences, over 9% of which were seen just once. Under 30% of the sample is in the top ten clones.

Ficoll-Paque density gradient centrifugation was used to isolate PBMCs. Source material: PBMCs or a T cell subset sorted from them (not recorded which). Recombination linked TRBV24-1 to TRBJ2-1; the junction holds 10 bases that match TRBD1. The receptor was derived from a man younger than 30 who had mild COVID-19 (a few samples of this study predate the infection). The sample titles of this study are shuffled in the database, so cell type and time point are left out; the donor was told from shared clones. DNA sequence: TGTGCCACCAGTGATTTCAACTCCGGGACAGGGGCGAATGAGCAGTTCTTC. It codes for CATSDFNSGTGANEQFF.